Each of the 29 T cell receptor beta chains below was sequenced from the same sample in a study of blood T cell repertoires in COVID-19. Method: immunoSEQ multiplex PCR; TCRdb's copy keeps in-frame clones and lacks some. The sample gives nearly 95,000 clones, roughly 70% of which show up once; under 5% is in the top ten. Sequenced: peripheral blood. The receptor set was obtained from an older man with COVID-19, enrolled during active disease.

The gene calls are TRBV7-2 and TRBJ2-2, with TRBD2 as a possible D gene (5 bases). The ends were cut back, 4 bases at V and 5 bases at J, with 17 bases in the middle. CDR1 and CDR2 from the germline V gene are SGHTA and FQGNSA. This CDR3 is built from 16 residues. The CDR3 region has the DNA TGTGCCAGCAGCTCCGGGCTAGCCGCCACAACCGGGGAGCTGTTTTTT. Encoded protein: CASSSGLAATTGELFF.

This rearrangement joins TRBV3-1 (or the pseudogene TRBV3-2) to TRBJ1-6; 7 nucleotides align to TRBD1. This CDR3 is 15 amino acids long. Germline values: CDR1 LGHDT, CDR2 YNNKEL (reference sequence). Germline trimming cut 3 bases from V and 6 bases from J; bases unmatched to any gene: 5. CDR3 in DNA: TGTGCCAGCAGCCAGACGGGACAGACTAATTCACCCCTCCACTTT. This sequence encodes CASSQTGQTNSPLHF.

The chain recombines TRBV6-1 with TRBJ2-1; 12 nucleotides align to TRBD2. V lost 4 bases and J lost 12; bases outside the gene matches: 22. This CDR3 has 19 residues. CDR1 is MNHNS, CDR2 SASEGT, per germline. In DNA, the CDR3 is TGTGCCAGCAGTGCCATTACAGGCCAGGGGCTAGCGGGAGGGGGGCGGCAGTTCTTC. Its protein product is CASSAITGQGLAGGGRQFF.

This CDR3 reads CASSVGIAANTGELFF. The CDR3 nucleotides are TGTGCCAGCAGCGTAGGTATTGCGGCGAACACCGGGGAGCTGTTTTTT. The gene calls are TRBV9 and TRBJ2-2, with D unclear. CDR1 is SGDLS, CDR2 YYNGEE, per germline. This CDR3 has 16 residues. The germline V and J ends were trimmed by 0 bases and 0 bases, with 9 bases remaining between them.

The V gene is TRBV5-1, the J gene TRBJ2-2; D may be TRBD2 (5 bases). V was cut by 0 bases and J by 2 bases, with 8 bases left in between. The CDR3 contains 15 residues. Germline assignment: CDR1 SGHRS and CDR2 YFSETQ. Written as DNA, the CDR3 is TGCGCCAGCAGCTTGGATCGGGGAAACACCGGGGAGCTGTTTTTT. Its protein is CASSLDRGNTGELFF.

The V gene is TRBV15, the J gene TRBJ2-7; 8 bases match TRBD1. Germline lookup yields CDR1 LNHNV and CDR2 YYDKDF (reference sequence). V shed 3 bases and J 2 bases; nucleotides not matched to a gene: 9. The CDR3 extends over 16 amino acids. CDR3 amino acids: CATSSGIRGRAYEQYF. The CDR3 DNA is TGTGCCACCAGCAGTGGTATCAGGGGGCGCGCCTACGAGCAGTACTTC.

At least ten counts were recorded for this clone. The DNA for the CDR3 is TGCGCCAGCAGCTTGGGGGCGGGGGGGAGCACAGATACGCAGTATTTT. Its translation is CASSLGAGGSTDTQYF. This chain uses TRBV5-1 with TRBJ2-3, with TRBD2 matching over 9 bases. The length of the CDR3 is 16 residues. The ends lost 0 bases at V and 0 bases at J; junction bases unmatched: 2. Germline CDR1 is SGHRS and CDR2 is YFSETQ.

This rearrangement joins TRBV7-9 to TRBJ2-6; weak D call: TRBD2 (5 bases). Trimming took 5 bases from V and 0 from J, leaving 8 bases between them. The CDR3 contains 15 residues. CDR1 and CDR2 from the germline V gene are SEHNR and FQNEAQ (reference sequence). CDR3 region: CASSRGFSGANVLTF. CDR3 in DNA: TGTGCCAGCAGCAGAGGGTTCTCTGGGGCCAACGTCCTGACTTTC.

V gene TRBV12-3 or TRBV12-4 combines with J gene TRBJ1-5; no firm D call. The CDR3 extends over 13 amino acids. Trimming cost V 5 bases and J 5 bases, with 10 bases left between them. The CDR3 sequence is CASSPGRDQPQHF. CDR3 sequence (DNA): TGTGCCAGCAGTCCTGGCCGGGATCAGCCCCAGCATTTT.

This clone was recorded a few times. The CDR3 nucleotides read TGTGCCAGCAGTGAATACTCAGGGGTAGGGGTTGGAAACACCATATATTTT. Translated, it gives CASSEYSGVGVGNTIYF. The chain is built from TRBV25-1 and TRBJ1-3; D possibly corresponds to TRBD1 (6 bases). The CDR3 runs to 17 residues. Germline CDR1 is MGHDK and CDR2 is SYGVNS. V was shortened by 0 bases and J by 3 bases, with 15 bases between the two germline ends.

The chain is built from TRBV14 and TRBJ1-6, with a tentative D call TRBD1 (5 bases). Per the germline V gene, CDR1 is SGHDN and CDR2 is FVKESK. The length of the CDR3 is 14 residues. V lost 4 bases and J 9 bases, leaving 13 bases between the germline ends. CDR3 nucleotide sequence: TGTGCCAGCAGCCTCGGGGGATGGCGTTCACCCCTCCACTTT. It specifies CASSLGGWRSPLHF.

The CDR3 sequence: CASSEMAGYGTEAFF. The CDR3, as DNA: TGTGCCAGCAGTGAAATGGCAGGGTATGGCACTGAAGCTTTCTTT. The J gene is TRBJ1-1, the V gene TRBV2, with D possibly matching TRBD1 (5 bases). In germline, CDR1 is SNHLY, CDR2 FYNNEI. The CDR3 is made up of 15 amino acids. The V and J ends lost 2 bases and 4 bases respectively, with 14 bases between them.

The rearrangement joins TRBV7-2 to TRBJ2-7, with 7 bases fitting TRBD1. The CDR3 extends over 13 amino acids. The V gene's germline CDR1 is SGHTA and CDR2 FQGNSA. The ends lost 4 bases at V and 2 bases at J; junction bases unmatched: 2. CDR3 region: CASSSDRPYEQYF. In DNA form, the CDR3 reads TGTGCCAGCAGCTCGGACAGGCCCTACGAGCAGTACTTC.

V is TRBV18 and J is TRBJ2-1; unclear D gene. The CDR3 has 13 amino acids. From germline, CDR1 is KGHSH and CDR2 LQKENI. Deletions cut 0 bases from V and 7 bases from J, with 7 bases between. The CDR3 coding sequence is TGTGCCAGCTCACCACCAAGCGTTAATGAGCAGTTCTTC. Protein product: CASSPPSVNEQFF.

This sequence joins TRBV28 and TRBJ2-7; D is perhaps TRBD1 (6 bases). The germline CDR1 and CDR2 sequences are MDHEN and SYDVKM. This CDR3 has 14 amino acids. Trimming removed 5 bases at V and 0 bases at J, with 11 bases between. For the CDR3, the DNA is TGTGCCAGCAGTCCCGGGACATTCTCCTACGAGCAGTACTTC. Translation: CASSPGTFSYEQYF.

The chain joins TRBV5-1 to TRBJ1-5; D ambiguous. Germline loops: CDR1 SGHRS, CDR2 YFSETQ. The CDR3 runs 13 residues. Trimming pared 0 bases from V and 4 bases from J, leaving 5 bases between. In DNA, the CDR3 is TGCGCCAGCAGCTTGGACGGGAATCAGCCCCAGCATTTT. Amino acids: CASSLDGNQPQHF. Supplemented by reference TRBV5-1 and TRBJ1-5, the full variable domain reads KAGVTQTPRYLIKTRGQQVTLSCSPISGHRSVSWYQQTPGQGLQFLFEYFSETQRNKGNFPGRFSGRQFSNSRSEMNVSTLELGDSALYLCASSLDGNQPQHFGDGTRLSIL.

The genes are TRBV24-1 and TRBJ2-3, with 7 positions matching TRBD1. Germline V gene lookup returns CDR1 KGHDR and CDR2 SFDVKD. The length of the CDR3 is 15 residues. J gave up 0 bases and V 9 bases, and 8 bases lay outside the gene matches. CDR3 nucleotides: TGTGCCACCCCTGGACAGGAGACTAGCACAGATACGCAGTATTTT. It is translated as CATPGQETSTDTQYF.

This sequence joins TRBV12-3 or TRBV12-4 and TRBJ1-3, with D unresolved. V shed 5 bases and J shed 0 bases, with 5 bases lying between them. The CDR3 consists of 13 residues. The CDR3 sequence is CASSPNSGNTIYF. CDR3 sequence (DNA): TGTGCCAGCAGTCCAAACTCTGGAAACACCATATATTTT.

CDR3 region: CATSGGGTSGRSEQYF. The CDR3 nucleotides read TGTGCCACCAGTGGCGGCGGGACTAGCGGGAGAAGCGAGCAGTACTTC. V usage is TRBV24-1 and J usage is TRBJ2-7, with TRBD2 matching over 14 bases. Germline V gene lookup returns CDR1 KGHDR and CDR2 SFDVKD. With 5 bases clipped from V and 6 bases from J, the junction kept 8 bases outside the gene matches. The CDR3 is 16 residues long.

The V call is TRBV9, the J call TRBJ2-1, with TRBD2 matching over 13 bases. V lost 2 bases and J lost 3; bases outside the gene matches: 8. This CDR3 region has 18 residues. The V gene's germline CDR1 is SGDLS and CDR2 YYNGEE. CDR3 region: CASSVTSGRSLGYNEQFF. The CDR3 DNA is TGTGCCAGCAGCGTGACTAGCGGGAGGTCCCTCGGCTACAATGAGCAGTTCTTC.

This clone occurred a few times. The chain is built from TRBV5-1 and TRBJ2-7, with 11 bases lining up with TRBD1. Germline assignment: CDR1 SGHRS and CDR2 YFSETQ. This CDR3 is built from 14 residues. Losses at the gene ends were 4 bases for V and 6 bases for J; bases not matched to a gene: 6. The CDR3 nucleotides are TGCGCCAGCAGCCCTCGGACAGGGGGCGGCGAGCAGTACTTC. Translated, it gives CASSPRTGGGEQYF.

The CDR3 DNA is TGCAGCGTTGGACTTGGGACTAGCACAGATACGCAGTATTTT. It yields the protein CSVGLGTSTDTQYF. The chain links TRBV29-1 to TRBJ2-3, with D perhaps TRBD2 (6 bases). The CDR3 totals 14 residues. The V end lost 4 bases, the J end lost 0 bases, and 11 bases lay between the germline ends. CDR1 is SQVTM, CDR2 ANQGSEA, per germline.

A few counts support this clone. The J gene is TRBJ2-7, the V gene TRBV7-6; D may be TRBD1 (6 bases). The CDR3 is made up of 15 amino acids. Trimming stripped 1 base from V and 0 bases from J, with 10 bases between. Germline V CDR1 and CDR2: SGHVS, FNYEAQ. CDR3 coding DNA: TGTGCCAGCAGCTTAGATACAGGGAGCTCCTACGAGCAGTACTTC. Translating it yields CASSLDTGSSYEQYF.

This chain joins TRBV5-1 and TRBJ2-7, with 7 nucleotides matching TRBD1. The J segment lost 2 bases and the V segment lost 2 bases, leaving 7 bases of the junction unmatched. The CDR3 covers 15 residues. The germline CDR1 and CDR2 sequences are SGHRS and YFSETQ. The CDR3 loop is CASSFGDSITYEQYF. CDR3 nucleotide sequence: TGCGCCAGCAGCTTCGGGGACAGCATAACCTACGAGCAGTACTTC.

DNA for the CDR3: TGTGCCAGCAGCTTAAACGGCGGGAGGGGCTACGAGCAGTACTTC. This sequence encodes CASSLNGGRGYEQYF. The genes are TRBV7-2 and TRBJ2-7; 9 positions match TRBD2. Germline V lookup: CDR1 SGHTA, CDR2 FQGNSA. This CDR3 spans 15 amino acids. Trimming took 2 bases from V and 3 from J; bases not matched to a gene: 5.

The chain employs TRBV19 and TRBJ2-1, with 7 bases identical to TRBD2. The CDR3 length is 14 residues. Germline loops: CDR1 LNHDA, CDR2 SQIVND (reference sequence). Germline trimming cut 5 bases from V and 8 bases from J; bases unmatched to any gene: 9. CDR3 nucleotides: TGTGCCAGTAGTGGGGGGGAGTTAGTCGATGAGCAGTTCTTC. It is translated as CASSGGELVDEQFF. Based on the CDR3 plus reference TRBV19 and TRBJ2-1, the full variable domain is DGGITQSPKYLFRKEGQNVTLSCEQNLNHDAMYWYRQDPGQGLRLIYYSQIVNDFQKGDIAEGYSVSREKKESFPLTVTSAQKNPTAFYLCASSGGELVDEQFFGPGTRLTVL.

A few counts support this clone. CDR3 protein: CASKLSGSLRNEQFF. As DNA, the CDR3 is TGTGCCAGCAAACTAAGCGGGAGCTTGAGGAATGAGCAGTTCTTC. This chain links TRBV7-2 with TRBJ2-1, with TRBD2 identical over 8 bases. The CDR3 contains 15 residues. The germline gives CDR1 SGHTA, CDR2 FQGNSA. The V and J ends lost 7 bases and 7 bases, in that order; junction bases with no gene match: 12.

The chain recombines TRBV28 with TRBJ2-1; 10 positions match TRBD2. This CDR3 is built from 17 residues. Germline V gives CDR1 MDHEN, CDR2 SYDVKM. J lost 0 bases, V lost 5 bases, and 7 bases had no gene match. DNA of the CDR3: TGTGCCAGCAGTCGGACTAGCGGACGGAGCTCCTACAATGAGCAGTTCTTC. Translating gives CASSRTSGRSSYNEQFF.

This clone was seen a handful of times. With a much larger clone just one base away, this may be a read error. Other DNA sequences in this specimen translate into the identical CDR3. The rearrangement joins TRBV9 to TRBJ1-1; a possible D gene is TRBD1 (6 bases). This CDR3 is 15 amino acids long. Germline V CDR1 and CDR2: SGDLS, YYNGEE. V was trimmed by 5 bases and J by 1 base, leaving 15 bases between them. Here the CDR3 reads CASSMGGGGNTEAFF. Here the CDR3 DNA reads TGTGCCAGCAGTATGGGGGGGGGCGGGAACACTGAAGCTTTCTTT.